This T cell receptor (beta chain) comes out of a study of blood T cells in healthy people across ages. General study points: Reliance upon unsorted PBMCs precluded definitive naive versus antigen-experienced comparison.

The CDR3 covers 18 residues. J lost 9 bases, V lost 1 base, and 11 bases had no gene match. Per germline, CDR1 KGHDR and CDR2 SFDVKD. The use of a sample-barcoded 5' primer and a J-beta primer mix characterized a second PCR of roughly 6 to 12 cycles. MiXCR, run by TCRdb on the 5' RACE reads, gives a single entry per CDR3 protein. The sample consists of around 800,000 distinct CDR3 sequences, about half of them appearing once. This clonotype was picked up many times. Its specificity is not known. The clonotype comes from an elderly man in good health. Specimen: blood. The chain links TRBV24-1 to TRBJ2-1; 13 bases align to TRBD2. This chain's CDR3 is CATSDLSRLAGGVGEQFF. In DNA, the CDR3 is TGTGCCACCAGTGATTTATCTCGACTAGCGGGAGGAGTGGGTGAGCAGTTCTTC.